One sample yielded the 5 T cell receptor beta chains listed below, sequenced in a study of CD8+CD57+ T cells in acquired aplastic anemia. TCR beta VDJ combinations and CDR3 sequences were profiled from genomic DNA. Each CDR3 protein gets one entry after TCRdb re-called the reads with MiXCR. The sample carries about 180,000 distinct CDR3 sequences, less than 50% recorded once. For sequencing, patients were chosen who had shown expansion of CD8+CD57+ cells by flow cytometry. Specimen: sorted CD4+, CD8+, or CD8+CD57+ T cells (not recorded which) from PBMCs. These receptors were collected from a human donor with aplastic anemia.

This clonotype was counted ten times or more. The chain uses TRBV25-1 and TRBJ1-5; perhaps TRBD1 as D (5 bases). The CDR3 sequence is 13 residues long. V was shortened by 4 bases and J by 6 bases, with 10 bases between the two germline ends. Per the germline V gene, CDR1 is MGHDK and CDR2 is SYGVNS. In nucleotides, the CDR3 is TGTGCCAGCAGTGGGGGCGGGGGTCAGCCCCAGCATTTT. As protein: CASSGGGGQPQHF.

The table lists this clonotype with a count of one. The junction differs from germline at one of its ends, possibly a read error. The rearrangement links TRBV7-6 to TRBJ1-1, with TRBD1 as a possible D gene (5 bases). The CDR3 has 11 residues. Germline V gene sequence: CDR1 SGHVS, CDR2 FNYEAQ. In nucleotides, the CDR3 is TGTGCCACGGGACTCGGCACTGAAGCCTTCTTT. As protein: CATGLGTEAFF.

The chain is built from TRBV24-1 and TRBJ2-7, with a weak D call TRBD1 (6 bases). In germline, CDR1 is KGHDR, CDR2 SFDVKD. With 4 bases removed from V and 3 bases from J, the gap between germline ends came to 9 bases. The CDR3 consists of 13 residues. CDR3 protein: CATSETGVYEQYF. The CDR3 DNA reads TGTGCCACCAGTGAGACAGGAGTCTACGAGCAGTACTTC.

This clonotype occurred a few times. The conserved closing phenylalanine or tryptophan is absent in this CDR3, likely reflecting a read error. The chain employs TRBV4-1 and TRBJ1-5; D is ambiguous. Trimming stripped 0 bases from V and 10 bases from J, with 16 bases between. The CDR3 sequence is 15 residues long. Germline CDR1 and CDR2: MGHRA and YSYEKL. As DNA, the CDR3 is TGCGCCAGCAGCCAAGACGGGAGGCCGGGAGAACCCCAGCATTCT. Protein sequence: CASSQDGRPGEPQHS.

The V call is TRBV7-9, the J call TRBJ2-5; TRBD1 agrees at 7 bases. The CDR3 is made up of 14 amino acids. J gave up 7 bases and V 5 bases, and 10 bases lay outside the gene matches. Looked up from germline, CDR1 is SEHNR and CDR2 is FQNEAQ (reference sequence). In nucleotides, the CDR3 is TGTGCCAGCAGCGTAGGGGGCGAATCGGGGACCCAGTACTTC. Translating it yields CASSVGGESGTQYF. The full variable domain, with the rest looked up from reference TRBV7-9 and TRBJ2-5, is DTGVSQNPRHKITKRGQNVTFRCDPISEHNRLYWYRQTLGQGPEFLTYFQNEAQLEKSRLLSDRFSAERPKGSFSTLEIQRTEQGDSAMYLCASSVGGESGTQYFGPGTRLLVL.